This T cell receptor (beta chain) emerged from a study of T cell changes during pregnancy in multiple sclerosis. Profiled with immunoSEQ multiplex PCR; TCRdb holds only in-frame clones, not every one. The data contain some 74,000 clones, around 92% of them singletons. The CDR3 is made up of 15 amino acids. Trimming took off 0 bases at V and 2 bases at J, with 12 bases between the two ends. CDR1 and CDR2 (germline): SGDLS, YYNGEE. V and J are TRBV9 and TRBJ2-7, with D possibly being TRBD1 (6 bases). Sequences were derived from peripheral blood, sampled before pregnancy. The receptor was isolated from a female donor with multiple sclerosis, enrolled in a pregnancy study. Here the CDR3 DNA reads TGTGCCAGCAGCGTAGATCCGGGACATCCCTACGAGCAGTACTTC. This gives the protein CASSVDPGHPYEQYF.